This T cell receptor beta chain comes out of a study of blood T cell repertoires in COVID-19. Study information: From the United States, Italy and Spain came samples of acute and convalescent COVID-19.

The CDR3 is 15 residues long. Germline-derived CDR1 and CDR2 are SEHNR and FQNEAQ (reference sequence). V was trimmed by 5 bases and J by 5 bases, leaving 18 bases between them. TCRdb's copy holds only in-frame clones and misses some; the assay was immunoSEQ multiplex PCR. Of some 110,000 clones detected, roughly 79% appear once; the ten largest clones hold 7.5% to 10%. This rearrangement joins TRBV7-9 to TRBJ1-1, with D uncertain. This clonotype was sampled from a woman aged 70 to 79 with acute or convalescent COVID-19. Sequences were obtained from peripheral blood. CDR3 sequence (DNA): TGTGCCAGCAGCCCTACCCAATTTGCGGGGACTGAAGCTTTCTTT. Translated, it gives CASSPTQFAGTEAFF.